This T cell receptor beta chain is from a study of memory B cells and T cells in multiple sclerosis. Findings of the study overall: Shared clonotype counts depended on differing compartment clone-set sizes and were normalized.

Clones were sequenced by immunoSEQ multiplex PCR, and TCRdb holds only the in-frame ones, with some missing. The data show about 32,000 clones, with more than 70% seen just once and approximately 2.5% held by the top ten. Stimulus-free culture yielded autoproliferating CFSE-dim and non-proliferating CFSE-high T cells, each sequenced separately. Cultures began with some 52 million CFSE-labeled PBMCs, unstimulated for 7 days, with replicate wells pooled. CFSE at roughly 0.51 uM labeled the PBMCs, which were then cultured unstimulated. Note on this clone: What it recognizes is unknown.

Trimming took 2 bases from V and 15 from J; bases not matched to a gene: 8. The CDR3 length is 13 residues. Germline V gene lookup returns CDR1 LNHNV and CDR2 YYDKDF (reference sequence). The rearrangement uses TRBV15 and TRBJ2-1, with 9 bases identical to TRBD1. The sample taken for sequencing was PBMCs from blood kept in culture. The sequence came from a human donor with multiple sclerosis. The DNA of the CDR3 is TGTGCCACCAGCAGATATCGGACAGGGGAACGGTTCTTC. It specifies CATSRYRTGERFF.